Listed here is a single T cell receptor (beta chain). The antigen is not known. These data originate in a study of shared clonotypes between healthy human individuals. General study results and limits: Non-shared clonotypes were found to have lower generation probabilities than the clonotypes that were shared by all four of the sorted-subset donors.

The CDR3 is 13 amino acids. The V end was cut by 5 bases, the J end by 4 bases, with 9 bases between. Germline CDR1 reads SGHNT; CDR2 reads YENEEA. The material for each subset, its genomic DNA, was split evenly across several immunoSEQ plates. Sorted-subset replicate PCRs used around 200 ng DNA, about 30,000 T cell genomes. TCRdb's copy holds only in-frame clones and misses some; the assay was immunoSEQ multiplex PCR. This sample has around 2.5 million clones, with 93% found just once. The receptor comes from a man younger than 35 in good health. Some clones in this sample may be carry-over from other donors' samples. Sequencing used naive CD4+ T cells from PBMCs. The sample's subset: CD45RA+ positively selected. The chain combines TRBV11-3 with TRBJ1-3; no clear D. CDR3 protein: CASSLFLGNTIYF. As DNA, the CDR3 is TGTGCCAGCAGCCTCTTCCTGGGAAACACCATATATTTT.